This T cell receptor (beta chain) is drawn from a study of blood T cell repertoires in COVID-19. Study summary: Sites across the United States, Italy and Spain contributed samples from acute and convalescent COVID-19. T cells, B-cell-depleted T cells, or PBMCs supplied cDNA or gDNA.

J gave up 5 bases and V 6 bases, and 11 bases lay outside the gene matches. CDR3 size: 15 residues. Germline CDR1 KGHSH, CDR2 LQKENI. In the source study's methods: Amplification of reference gene primers provided the estimated nucleated cell counts. Assay used: immunoSEQ multiplex PCR; TCRdb lists only in-frame clones, some missing. The D gene and trimming were derived from the DNA, and the V and J assignments and clone size from that table. The sample records some 80,000 clones, under 85% being singletons. This TCR was recovered from a human donor in a cohort sampled during active COVID-19. Sequencing used peripheral blood. The chain couples TRBV18 to TRBJ2-5; 8 bases are shared with TRBD2. This chain's CDR3 is CASSERGLVEETQYF. CDR3 coding DNA: TGTGCCAGCTCGGAACGGGGACTAGTTGAGGAGACCCAGTACTTC. The full variable domain, completed using reference TRBV18 and TRBJ2-5, is NAGVMQNPRHLVRRRGQEARLRCSPMKGHSHVYWYRQLPEEGLKFMVYLQKENIIDESGMPKERFSAEFPKEGPSILRIQQVVRGDSAAYFCASSERGLVEETQYFGPGTRLLVL.